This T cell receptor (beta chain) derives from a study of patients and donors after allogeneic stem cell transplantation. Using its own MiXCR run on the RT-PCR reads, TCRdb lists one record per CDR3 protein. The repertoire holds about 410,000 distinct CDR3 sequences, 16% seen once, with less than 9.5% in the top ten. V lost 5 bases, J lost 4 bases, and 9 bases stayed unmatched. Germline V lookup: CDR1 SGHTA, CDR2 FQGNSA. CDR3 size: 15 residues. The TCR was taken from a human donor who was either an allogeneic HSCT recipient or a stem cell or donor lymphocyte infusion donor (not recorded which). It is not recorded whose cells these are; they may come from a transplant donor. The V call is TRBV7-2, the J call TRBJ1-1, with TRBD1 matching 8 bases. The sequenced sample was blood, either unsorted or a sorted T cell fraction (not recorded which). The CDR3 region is CASSLQQGVGTEAFF. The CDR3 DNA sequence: TGTGCCAGCAGCCTTCAACAGGGGGTCGGCACTGAAGCTTTCTTT.